These T cell receptor beta chains were read from a single sample in a study of CD8+ T cells in alopecia areata. Assay used: immunoSEQ multiplex PCR; TCRdb lists only in-frame clones, some missing. In the table there are more than 110,000 clones, roughly 64% of which are singletons. Sequencing was performed on CD4+ T cells sorted from blood, taken at week 0. These receptors originate from a human donor with alopecia areata. Both conserved end residues are part of each CDR3. The order of the fields is D gene, V gene, clone size, J gene, CDR3 DNA, CDR3 protein. The D gene is left open where the match is weak. Only some rows state a clone size, as once, few, many or a class for expanded clones.

d_gene: TRBD1; v_gene: TRBV30; abundance: few; j_gene: TRBJ2-6; CDR3nt: TGTGCCTGGAACCCAGGGGGCTTTGGGGCCAACGTCCTGACTTTC; CDR3aa: CAWNPGGFGANVLTF
d_gene: NA; v_gene: TRBV1; abundance: NA; j_gene: TRBJ1-4; CDR3nt: TGCACCAGCAGGGCCAAGAGGGAAAAACTGTTTTTT; CDR3aa: CTSRAKREKLFF
d_gene: NA; v_gene: TRBV10-3; abundance: few; j_gene: TRBJ2-1; CDR3nt: TGTGCCATCAGTGAGTCGAATTATCGGGACCGCAATGAGCAGTTCTTC; CDR3aa: CAISESNYRDRNEQFF
d_gene: NA; v_gene: TRBV9; abundance: once; j_gene: TRBJ1-2; CDR3nt: TGTGCCAGCAGCGTAGCTGGGACCTATGGCTACACCTTC; CDR3aa: CASSVAGTYGYTF
d_gene: NA; v_gene: TRBV30; abundance: NA; j_gene: TRBJ1-1; CDR3nt: TGTGCCTGGAGTGTACTGGACCGAAACACTGAAGCTTTCTTT; CDR3aa: CAWSVLDRNTEAFF
d_gene: NA; v_gene: TRBV5-1; abundance: NA; j_gene: TRBJ2-5; CDR3nt: TGCGCCAGCAGCGTGGGACAAACGATCGAGACCCAGTACTTC; CDR3aa: CASSVGQTIETQYF
d_gene: TRBD1; v_gene: TRBV5-1; abundance: NA; j_gene: TRBJ1-5; CDR3nt: TGCGCCAGCAGCCTGACAGGGGTTAGCAATCAGCCCCAGCATTTT; CDR3aa: CASSLTGVSNQPQHF
d_gene: NA; v_gene: TRBV29-1; abundance: NA; j_gene: TRBJ1-1; CDR3nt: TGCAGCGCCCACCGCGGGGTGAACACTGAAGCTTTCTTT; CDR3aa: CSAHRGVNTEAFF
d_gene: NA; v_gene: TRBV10-2; abundance: NA; j_gene: TRBJ1-1; CDR3nt: TGCGCCAGCAGGCCCGAGGGAAGGAACACTGAAGCTTTCTTT; CDR3aa: CASRPEGRNTEAFF
d_gene: NA; v_gene: TRBV4-1; abundance: NA; j_gene: TRBJ2-1; CDR3nt: TGCGCCAGCAGCCAAGGTAGTGTTGGGGGCCAGTACAATGAGCAGTTCTTC; CDR3aa: CASSQGSVGGQYNEQFF
d_gene: NA; v_gene: TRBV15; abundance: NA; j_gene: TRBJ2-5; CDR3nt: TGTGCCACCAGCGGCAACAGGGCGGAGACCCAGTACTTC; CDR3aa: CATSGNRAETQYF
d_gene: NA; v_gene: TRBV2; abundance: few; j_gene: TRBJ1-3; CDR3nt: TGTGCCAGCAGTGGACAGGTCTCTGGAAACACCATATATTTT; CDR3aa: CASSGQVSGNTIYF
d_gene: NA; v_gene: TRBV5-1; abundance: NA; j_gene: TRBJ2-1; CDR3nt: TGCGCCAGCAGCGACCTTCAGGGAAGGACCTACAATGAGCAGTTCTTC; CDR3aa: CASSDLQGRTYNEQFF
d_gene: TRBD2; v_gene: TRBV30; abundance: NA; j_gene: TRBJ2-1; CDR3nt: TGTGCCTGGACCCAGAAGGGACTAGCCCTAGATGAGCAGTTCTTC; CDR3aa: CAWTQKGLALDEQFF
d_gene: TRBD1; v_gene: TRBV6-5; abundance: NA; j_gene: TRBJ2-7; CDR3nt: TGTGCCAGCACGACAGGGGGCTCAGAGCAGTACTTC; CDR3aa: CASTTGGSEQYF
d_gene: NA; v_gene: TRBV29-1; abundance: NA; j_gene: TRBJ2-1; CDR3nt: TGCAGCGTTGACCAGAATTACAATGAGCAGTTCTTC; CDR3aa: CSVDQNYNEQFF
d_gene: NA; v_gene: TRBV4-2; abundance: NA; j_gene: TRBJ1-6; CDR3nt: TGTGCCAGCAGCCAAGCGACACCGGGGGGACTGAATAATTCACCCCTCCACTTT; CDR3aa: CASSQATPGGLNNSPLHF
d_gene: NA; v_gene: TRBV7-2; abundance: NA; j_gene: TRBJ1-4; CDR3nt: TGTGCCAGCAGCTTCGGGACGTGGGGAGATGAAAAACTGTTTTTT; CDR3aa: CASSFGTWGDEKLFF
d_gene: NA; v_gene: TRBV5-1; abundance: NA; j_gene: TRBJ2-7; CDR3nt: TGCGCCAGCAGCTTGGAGGCCGAGCAGTACTTC; CDR3aa: CASSLEAEQYF
d_gene: NA; v_gene: TRBV10-3; abundance: few; j_gene: TRBJ2-7; CDR3nt: TGTGCCATCAGTGATGTTTCTGGCGAGCAGTACTTC; CDR3aa: CAISDVSGEQYF
d_gene: TRBD1; v_gene: TRBV30; abundance: NA; j_gene: TRBJ1-1; CDR3nt: TGTGCCTGGGGGACAGGGGGGTCGCTCTCCCACTTT; CDR3aa: CAWGTGGSLSHF
d_gene: NA; v_gene: TRBV5-1; abundance: NA; j_gene: TRBJ2-5; CDR3nt: TGCGCCAGCAGCTTCGCAGGGAACCAAGAGACCCAGTACTTC; CDR3aa: CASSFAGNQETQYF
d_gene: NA; v_gene: TRBV7-9; abundance: NA; j_gene: TRBJ1-5; CDR3nt: TGTGCCAGCAGCTTAGTTCCGGGGCAGCCCCAGCATTTT; CDR3aa: CASSLVPGQPQHF
d_gene: TRBD1; v_gene: TRBV27; abundance: NA; j_gene: TRBJ1-6; CDR3nt: TGTGCCAGCAGTGCAGACCGGGACAGGGGGCGCAGGGCCCTCCACTTT; CDR3aa: CASSADRDRGRRALHF
d_gene: NA; v_gene: TRBV7-7; abundance: NA; j_gene: TRBJ2-5; CDR3nt: TGTGCTAGCAGCTCTCCGGACGGGCAGTACCAAGAGACCCAGTACTTC; CDR3aa: CASSSPDGQYQETQYF
d_gene: NA; v_gene: TRBV6-5; abundance: NA; j_gene: TRBJ2-5; CDR3nt: TGTGCCAGCAGTTATCGTCCGGCCGGACGTGGAGAGACCCAGTACTTC; CDR3aa: CASSYRPAGRGETQYF
d_gene: TRBD2; v_gene: TRBV4-1; abundance: NA; j_gene: TRBJ2-3; CDR3nt: TGCGCCAGCAGCCAAGTTGGACTAGCGGGGGGGCCAAGCACAGATACGCAGTATTTT; CDR3aa: CASSQVGLAGGPSTDTQYF
d_gene: NA; v_gene: TRBV7-9; abundance: few; j_gene: TRBJ1-4; CDR3nt: TGTGCCAGCAGCCCTGTGGGGATGAATGAAAAACTGTTTTTT; CDR3aa: CASSPVGMNEKLFF
d_gene: TRBD1; v_gene: TRBV7-2; abundance: few; j_gene: TRBJ2-2; CDR3nt: TGTGCCAGCAGCCCGGGGACAGGGGGGACCGGGGAGCTGTTTTTT; CDR3aa: CASSPGTGGTGELFF
d_gene: NA; v_gene: TRBV6-5; abundance: NA; j_gene: TRBJ2-1; CDR3nt: TGTGCCAGCTCCAGGGCCTTCATTGATGAGCAGTTCTTC; CDR3aa: CASSRAFIDEQFF
d_gene: TRBD1; v_gene: TRBV5-1; abundance: NA; j_gene: TRBJ2-7; CDR3nt: TGCGCCAGCAGCAGGGACAGGGACTACGAGCAGTACTTC; CDR3aa: CASSRDRDYEQYF
d_gene: NA; v_gene: TRBV9; abundance: NA; j_gene: TRBJ2-7; CDR3nt: TGTGCCAGCAATGCAGGGGGGGATTTTCGCAACGAGCAGTACTTC; CDR3aa: CASNAGGDFRNEQYF
d_gene: NA; v_gene: TRBV4-3; abundance: NA; j_gene: TRBJ1-4; CDR3nt: TGCGCCAGCAGCCAAGATCGGAGTGTAATGGAAAAACTGTTTTTT; CDR3aa: CASSQDRSVMEKLFF
d_gene: NA; v_gene: TRBV5-4; abundance: NA; j_gene: TRBJ2-6; CDR3nt: TGTGCCAGCAGCTTGGCTCCTGGATCTTTTGGGGCCAACGTCCTGACTTTC; CDR3aa: CASSLAPGSFGANVLTF
d_gene: NA; v_gene: TRBV7-3; abundance: few; j_gene: TRBJ2-3; CDR3nt: TGTGCCAGCAGCCCCGGTTCGGTCGGGGATACGCAGTATTTT; CDR3aa: CASSPGSVGDTQYF
d_gene: NA; v_gene: TRBV11-3; abundance: NA; j_gene: TRBJ2-3; CDR3nt: TGTGCCAGCAGCTTCTCCGGGGACGGCGCAGATACGCAGTATTTT; CDR3aa: CASSFSGDGADTQYF
d_gene: NA; v_gene: TRBV13; abundance: NA; j_gene: TRBJ2-7; CDR3nt: TGTGCCAGCAGCTTTTTCTGGGGCGGCACCTACGAGCAGTACTTC; CDR3aa: CASSFFWGGTYEQYF
d_gene: NA; v_gene: TRBV7-2; abundance: NA; j_gene: TRBJ1-6; CDR3nt: TGTGCCAGCAGCTTAGGACAGAATTCACCCCTCCACTTT; CDR3aa: CASSLGQNSPLHF
d_gene: NA; v_gene: TRBV7-9; abundance: NA; j_gene: TRBJ1-1; CDR3nt: TGTGCCAGCAGCTTAATAGAAACTGAAGCTTTCTTT; CDR3aa: CASSLIETEAFF
d_gene: TRBD2; v_gene: TRBV6-1; abundance: NA; j_gene: TRBJ2-2; CDR3nt: TGTGCCAGCTGCCACTTTAGCGGGGGTGAGGAGCTGTTTTTT; CDR3aa: CASCHFSGGEELFF
d_gene: TRBD1; v_gene: TRBV29-1; abundance: NA; j_gene: TRBJ2-5; CDR3nt: TGCAGCGTCGACCCGGGACAGGGCAGAGGAGAGACCCAGTACTTC; CDR3aa: CSVDPGQGRGETQYF
d_gene: NA; v_gene: TRBV30; abundance: NA; j_gene: TRBJ1-2; CDR3nt: TGTGCCTTCTGGCCGGTGAGGGGAAACTATGGCTACACCTTC; CDR3aa: CAFWPVRGNYGYTF
d_gene: TRBD1; v_gene: TRBV30; abundance: NA; j_gene: TRBJ1-2; CDR3nt: TGTGCCTGGTGGGGACAGGGTAATGGCTACACCTTC; CDR3aa: CAWWGQGNGYTF
d_gene: NA; v_gene: TRBV30; abundance: once; j_gene: TRBJ2-3; CDR3nt: TGTGCCTGGAGTCATTACGGGGACTCCATCCAGTATTTT; CDR3aa: CAWSHYGDSIQYF
d_gene: NA; v_gene: TRBV7-9; abundance: many; j_gene: TRBJ1-1; CDR3nt: TGTGCCAGCAAAGGATCGGGTGAAGCTTTCTTT; CDR3aa: CASKGSGEAFF
d_gene: NA; v_gene: TRBV30; abundance: few; j_gene: TRBJ1-3; CDR3nt: TGTGCCTGGAGTGTGATGTGGGGCTCTGGAAACACCATATATTTT; CDR3aa: CAWSVMWGSGNTIYF
d_gene: NA; v_gene: TRBV7-3; abundance: NA; j_gene: TRBJ1-1; CDR3nt: TGTGCCAGCAGCGTAAGAGTGGACGAACAGGAAGATAAGTATAACACTGAAGCTTTCTTT; CDR3aa: CASSVRVDEQEDKYNTEAFF
d_gene: TRBD1; v_gene: TRBV7-9; abundance: NA; j_gene: TRBJ1-2; CDR3nt: TGTGCCAGCAGCACCTACAGGGGTCATGGCTACACCTTC; CDR3aa: CASSTYRGHGYTF
d_gene: NA; v_gene: TRBV5-5; abundance: NA; j_gene: TRBJ1-2; CDR3nt: TGTGCCAGCAGCTTGCAGGGGATTGGCTACACCTTC; CDR3aa: CASSLQGIGYTF
d_gene: NA; v_gene: TRBV5-1; abundance: NA; j_gene: TRBJ2-1; CDR3nt: TGCGCCAGCAGCGCGGGACTTGCGGGTGAGCAGTTCTTC; CDR3aa: CASSAGLAGEQFF
d_gene: TRBD2; v_gene: TRBV10-2; abundance: NA; j_gene: TRBJ2-1; CDR3nt: TGCGCCAGCAAGCGGGGGGAAACCTACAATGAGCAGTTCTTC; CDR3aa: CASKRGETYNEQFF
d_gene: NA; v_gene: TRBV7-2; abundance: NA; j_gene: TRBJ2-4; CDR3nt: TGTGCCAGCAGCAAACAGTTAGCGGCCAAAAACATTCAGTACTTC; CDR3aa: CASSKQLAAKNIQYF
d_gene: NA; v_gene: TRBV2; abundance: NA; j_gene: TRBJ2-1; CDR3nt: TGTGCCAGCAGTGTGGGGAATGAGCAGTTCTTC; CDR3aa: CASSVGNEQFF
d_gene: NA; v_gene: TRBV25-1; abundance: NA; j_gene: TRBJ1-6; CDR3nt: TGTGCCAGCAGTGAGACCACGTTATCCCCGGGGTCACCCCTCCACTTT; CDR3aa: CASSETTLSPGSPLHF
d_gene: TRBD2; v_gene: TRBV9; abundance: NA; j_gene: TRBJ2-3; CDR3nt: TGTGCCAGCAGCGTAGGGGTAGCGGGGACCCGCACAGATACGCAGTATTTT; CDR3aa: CASSVGVAGTRTDTQYF
d_gene: TRBD2; v_gene: TRBV29-1; abundance: few; j_gene: TRBJ2-5; CDR3nt: TGCAGCGTCGTACTAGCGGGGGCTCAAGAGACCCAGTACTTC; CDR3aa: CSVVLAGAQETQYF
d_gene: NA; v_gene: TRBV5-1; abundance: NA; j_gene: TRBJ2-3; CDR3nt: TGCGCCAGCAGCTTGGAGCCCCCCGGTACAGGAGGTACAGATACGCAGTATTTT; CDR3aa: CASSLEPPGTGGTDTQYF
d_gene: NA; v_gene: TRBV29-1; abundance: few; j_gene: TRBJ1-1; CDR3nt: TGCAGCGTGACCGGGACTGAAGCTTTCTTT; CDR3aa: CSVTGTEAFF
d_gene: NA; v_gene: TRBV6-5; abundance: many; j_gene: TRBJ2-7; CDR3nt: TGTGCCTGCGGGGCCCCCTCTTCCTACGAGCAGTACTTC; CDR3aa: CACGAPSSYEQYF